Here is one T cell receptor beta chain with its context. Its recognized antigen is unknown. No base quality information exists; no much larger clone differs at one position. The CDR3 regions of human TCRbeta chains were subjected to immunosequencing. The study's processing was this. Repertoire TCRs were checked for matches against a reference library of SARS-CoV-2-specific TCRs that had been generated using the MIRA antigen-specificity platform. Breadth was defined as the fraction of unique TCRs that were SARS-CoV-2-associated, and depth was defined as the fraction of total T cells that were SARS-CoV-2-associated. Using the MIRA data, every spike-specific TCR was mapped to the spike region that the TCR reacted to and assigned to either a CD4 or a CD8 class. Log10-transformed breadth and depth values were compared by one-way ANOVA with Sidak's multiple comparisons tests. TCRdb mirrors the immuneACCESS table, restricted to in-frame sequences. Some clones are absent from its copies; in checked studies, under half trace to an unresolved V gene, and the reason for the others is unknown. V and J calls and clone size are those listed in that table; D and trimming were worked out from the DNA. The sample contains around 130,000 clones, roughly nine tenths of them found a single time. About 9.9% of the sample belongs to the ten largest clones.

This specimen comes from a study of T cell responses to AZD1222 COVID-19 vaccine (dated by TCRdb to 2020 to 2023). About the study as a whole: TCR sequencing covered 233 trial participants: 200 to 220 given two doses of AZD1222 and around 25 given two doses of MenACWY control vaccine. Trial participants were enrolled by age into 18-55, 56-69 and 70-plus year subgroups, with approximately 150, 30 and 60 TCR-sequenced participants respectively. Results and caveats for the whole study, not just this receptor: Only five to seven AZD1222 recipients were SARS-CoV-2 seropositive at baseline, limiting conclusions about previously exposed vaccinees. The whole spike protein was spanned by vaccine-associated CD4 TCRs, and dominant responses were seen in regions 160-218 and 743-854. Participants were mostly white British and included more females than males, and it was suggested by the authors that clonal diversity may have been underestimated. Because no day 14 peak-response samples were available, the repertoires could be characterized only after the peak T cell response. Epitopes outside the regions mutated in the B.1.351 and B.1.1.7 variants were reportedly recognized by nearly half of the unique spike-specific TCRs. After two AZD1222 doses, spike-specific TCR breadth and depth were significantly higher than at day 0 and than in MenACWY recipients. The 56-69-year group was small, and its depth increase did not reach significance, likely because of low power.

The germline V gene (reference sequence) specifies LGHDT as CDR1 and YNNKEL as CDR2. Spanning cysteine to phenylalanine, the CDR3 consists of 18 amino acids. The read is trimmed to its CDR3 DNA, 54 bases read in frame from base 1. Trimming removed 0 bases from V and 0 bases from J, leaving 15 bases between the germline ends. Taken with the paper, the label for time point translates to: about 28 days (+/-7) after the second vaccine dose. AZD1222 recipients whose second dose came at about 4 weeks and those whose second dose came at about 12 weeks were combined into one group, since spike-specific TCR depth and breadth did not differ between the two schedules. Vaccinee samples came from UK trials COV001 and COV002, including a single-blind randomized controlled phase 2/3 trial of AZD1222 (ChAdOx1 nCoV-19) in healthy adults. For TCRbeta chain sequencing, PBMC samples from trial participants were taken at day 0 and at day 28 after the second dose.

The chain employs TRBV3-1 (or the pseudogene TRBV3-2) and TRBJ2-1; a confident D gene designation cannot be given. The source is an adult who received the AZD1222 COVID-19 vaccine. The sample consisted of peripheral blood, taken 28 days after the second AZD1222 dose. The sequenced DNA is TGTGCCAGCAGCCAAGATGGTGGATTCGTCAGCTCCTACAATGAGCAGTTCTTC. Translated, this is CASSQDGGFVSSYNEQFF.